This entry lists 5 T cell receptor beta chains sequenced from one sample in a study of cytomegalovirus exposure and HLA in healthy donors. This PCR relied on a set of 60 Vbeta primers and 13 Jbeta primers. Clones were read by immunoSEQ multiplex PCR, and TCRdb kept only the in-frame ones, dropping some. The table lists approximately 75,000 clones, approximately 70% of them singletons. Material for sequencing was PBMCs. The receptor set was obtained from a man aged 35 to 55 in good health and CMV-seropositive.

The CDR3 loop is CASRIGGSGANVLTF. The CDR3 region has the DNA TGTGCCAGCAGAATAGGGGGTTCTGGGGCCAACGTCCTGACTTTC. V usage is TRBV6-6 and J usage is TRBJ2-6, with D possibly being TRBD1 (6 bases). The germline V gene has CDR1 MNHNY and CDR2 SVGAGI (reference sequence). V was cut by 6 bases and J by 1 base, with 10 bases left in between. The CDR3 runs to 15 residues.

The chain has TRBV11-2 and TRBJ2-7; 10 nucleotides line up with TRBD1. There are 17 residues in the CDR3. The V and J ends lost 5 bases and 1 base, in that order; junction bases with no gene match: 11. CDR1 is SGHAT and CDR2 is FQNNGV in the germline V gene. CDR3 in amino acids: CASSTVPGQGNSYEQYF. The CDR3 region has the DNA TGTGCCAGCAGCACGGTACCGGGACAGGGGAATTCCTACGAGCAGTACTTC.

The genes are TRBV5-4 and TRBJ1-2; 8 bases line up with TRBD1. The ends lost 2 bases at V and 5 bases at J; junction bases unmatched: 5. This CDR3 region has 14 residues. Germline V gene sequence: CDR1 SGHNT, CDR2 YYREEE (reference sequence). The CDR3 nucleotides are TGTGCCAGCAGCTTCGGGACAGGAGATTATGGCTACACCTTC. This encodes CASSFGTGDYGYTF.

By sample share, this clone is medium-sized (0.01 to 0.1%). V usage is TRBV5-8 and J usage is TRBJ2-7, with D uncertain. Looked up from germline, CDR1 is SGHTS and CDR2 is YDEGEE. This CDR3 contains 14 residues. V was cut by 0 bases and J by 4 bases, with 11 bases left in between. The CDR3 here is CASSLGTIGYEQYF. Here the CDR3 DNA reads TGTGCCAGCAGCTTGGGTACTATCGGATACGAGCAGTACTTC.

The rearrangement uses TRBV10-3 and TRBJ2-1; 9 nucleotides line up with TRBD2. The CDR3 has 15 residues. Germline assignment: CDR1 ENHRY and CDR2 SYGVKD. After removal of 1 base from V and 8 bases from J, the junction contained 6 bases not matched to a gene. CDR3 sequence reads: CAISEYSGGRDEQFF. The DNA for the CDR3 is TGTGCCATCAGTGAGTACAGCGGGGGGCGGGATGAGCAGTTCTTC.